This entry is about one T cell receptor (beta chain). Its specificity is unknown. The entry originates in a study of cytomegalovirus exposure and HLA in healthy donors. Study-wide findings and caveats: Confirmation was obtained in vitro that three CMV-associated chains are specific for CMV antigens.

Germline V gene data show CDR1 as ENHRY and CDR2 as SYGVKD. Trimming cost V 4 bases and J 1 base, with 8 bases left between them. The CDR3 has 14 amino acids. TCRdb keeps only in-frame clones here, not all; method: immunoSEQ multiplex PCR. The sample lists about 100,000 clones, about 85% occurring once. Sequencing was done on a sample of PBMCs. The chain joins TRBV10-3 to TRBJ1-5; TRBD1 is a possible D gene (5 bases). This sequence originates from a woman aged 18-29 years in good health and CMV-seronegative. The CDR3 nucleotides are TGTGCCATCAGTGGAGACAGCAGCAATCAGCCCCAGCATTTT. Translated: CAISGDSSNQPQHF.